This T cell receptor (beta chain) was sequenced during a study of CD8 T cells in ankylosing spondylitis. This clonotype came up many times. Its specificity is unknown. One entry per CDR3 protein results from TCRdb running MiXCR on the 5' RACE reads. The table lists 250,000 to 400,000 distinct CDR3 sequences, 9.5% to 13% of them singletons. The CDR3 loop spans 15 amino acids. CDR1 ENHRY and CDR2 SYGVKD come from the germline V gene. V lost 0 bases and J 1 base, leaving 9 bases between the germline ends. General study findings and limits: Disease-linked clones reportedly concentrated significantly in matched ankylosing spondylitis synovial fluid.

The receptor was derived from a female donor with ankylosing spondylitis or in good health (not recorded which). This sequence joins TRBV10-3 and TRBJ1-1; TRBD1 might be the D (5 bases). Sequenced sample: blood, either unsorted or a sorted T cell fraction (not recorded which). The CDR3 nucleotides are TGTGCCATCAGTGAGTCGCTGGGGGGGAACACTGAAGCTTTCTTT. Protein sequence: CAISESLGGNTEAFF.